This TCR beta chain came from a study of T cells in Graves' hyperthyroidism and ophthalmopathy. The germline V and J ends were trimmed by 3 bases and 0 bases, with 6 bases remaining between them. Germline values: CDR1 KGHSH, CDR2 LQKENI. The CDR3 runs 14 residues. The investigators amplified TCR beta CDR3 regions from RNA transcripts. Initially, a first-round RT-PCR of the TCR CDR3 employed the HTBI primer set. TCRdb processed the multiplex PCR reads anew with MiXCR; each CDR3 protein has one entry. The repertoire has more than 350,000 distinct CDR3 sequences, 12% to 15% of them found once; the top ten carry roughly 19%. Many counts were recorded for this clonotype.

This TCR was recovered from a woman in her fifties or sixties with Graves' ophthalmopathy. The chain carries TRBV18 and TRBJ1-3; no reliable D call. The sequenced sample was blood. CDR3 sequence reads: CASSPGSSGNTIYF. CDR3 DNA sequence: TGTGCCAGCTCACCGGGGAGCTCTGGAAACACCATATATTTT.